The 8 T cell receptor beta chains reported below all come from one sample, sequenced in a study of STAT3 mutations in large granular lymphocyte leukemia. Study-wide results and limits: At least one immunodominant TCR beta clonotype appeared in every T-cell large granular lymphocyte leukemia patient.

Clones were read by immunoSEQ multiplex PCR, and TCRdb kept only the in-frame ones, dropping some. The sample contains more than 6,500 clones, roughly 70% of which appear only once. Which antigens these TCRs recognize remains unknown. Sequenced input: peripheral blood mononuclear cells. The receptors stem from a woman in her 40s with T-cell large granular lymphocyte leukemia. Some clones in this sample may be carry-over from other donors' samples.

J is TRBJ2-7 and V is TRBV5-1; 8 bases are a match to TRBD1. Looked up from germline, CDR1 is SGHRS and CDR2 is YFSETQ. The CDR3 spans 15 residues. J lost 2 bases, V lost 0 bases, and 4 bases had no gene match. The chain's CDR3 is CASSLGDRRTYEQYF. CDR3 coding DNA: TGCGCCAGCAGCTTGGGGGACAGGCGGACCTACGAGCAGTACTTC.

This chain connects TRBV30 to TRBJ1-2, with 7 bases lining up with TRBD1. V lost 0 bases, J lost 7 bases, and 8 bases stayed unmatched. Germline V lookup: CDR1 GTSNPN, CDR2 SVGIG (reference sequence). This CDR3 has 14 amino acids. CDR3 protein: CAWSVARQGGGYTF. The CDR3 nucleotides are TGTGCCTGGAGTGTAGCCCGACAGGGCGGTGGCTACACCTTC. Supplemented by reference TRBV30 and TRBJ1-2, the full variable domain reads SQTIHQWPATLVQPVGSPLSLECTVEGTSNPNLYWYRQAAGRGLQLLFYSVGIGQISSEVPQNLSASRPQDRQFILSSKKLLLSDSGFYLCAWSVARQGGGYTFGSGTRLTVV.

This chain connects TRBV30 to TRBJ2-7; 8 nucleotides agree with TRBD2. The V gene's germline CDR1 is GTSNPN and CDR2 SVGIG (reference sequence). With 8 bases clipped from V and 5 bases from J, the junction kept 14 bases outside the gene matches. CDR3 size: 14 residues. For the CDR3, the DNA is TGTGCCCTCGACAGCGGGAGATATATAAACGAGCAGTACTTC. It specifies CALDSGRYINEQYF.

The chain joins TRBV7-9 to TRBJ1-1, with 7 nucleotides matching TRBD1. The CDR3 extends over 14 amino acids. Unmatched junction bases numbered 7, after V lost 5 bases and J lost 4 bases. The germline V gene has CDR1 SEHNR and CDR2 FQNEAQ (reference sequence). The DNA of the CDR3 is TGTGCCAGCAGCCCGTCAGGGGGAGCCACTGAAGCTTTCTTT. Amino acid sequence: CASSPSGGATEAFF.

This chain joins TRBV28 and TRBJ2-7; D ambiguous. The germline gives CDR1 MDHEN, CDR2 SYDVKM. CDR3 size: 12 residues. The V end was cut by 1 base, the J end by 5 bases, with 6 bases between. The CDR3, as DNA: TGTGCCAGCAGTTTATCTGCCCACGAGCAGTACTTC. It yields the protein CASSLSAHEQYF.

This rearrangement joins TRBV18 to TRBJ1-5; D call uncertain. The CDR3 runs to 13 residues. V dropped 6 bases and J dropped 7 bases, with 13 bases sitting between them. Germline loops: CDR1 KGHSH, CDR2 LQKENI. The CDR3 region has the DNA TGTGCCAGCTCCCTTCTGTCGGAGCAGCCCCAGCATTTT. It specifies CASSLLSEQPQHF.

This chain joins TRBV27 and TRBJ1-2, with 11 nucleotides matching TRBD1. The germline CDR1 and CDR2 sequences are MNHEY and SMNVEV (reference sequence). The CDR3 sequence is 16 residues long. With V trimmed by 7 bases and J by 4 bases, 11 bases remained unmatched. DNA of the CDR3: TGTGCCAGCACCGGGACAGGGGGTGCCCCTCTCTATGGCTACACCTTC. This sequence encodes CASTGTGGAPLYGYTF.

The chain uses TRBV30 and TRBJ1-3; D possibly corresponds to TRBD1 (5 bases). V was pared by 8 bases and J by 0 bases, with 11 bases between. CDR1 GTSNPN and CDR2 SVGIG come from the germline V gene (reference sequence). The CDR3 covers 13 residues. The CDR3 here is CAEGRISGNTIYF. CDR3 in DNA: TGTGCCGAGGGACGGATCTCTGGAAACACCATATATTTT.